This T cell receptor beta chain came from a study of blood T cell repertoires in COVID-19. The CDR3 consists of 14 residues. The germline V gene has CDR1 SGDLS and CDR2 YYNGEE. Trimming cost V 3 bases and J 2 bases; bases outside gene matches: 2. Study processing details: From reference gene primer amplification, estimates of nucleated cell counts were derived. This table comes from immunoSEQ multiplex PCR, and its TCRdb copy is limited to in-frame clones, with some not included. V and J calls and clone size follow that table, whereas D and trimming were derived from the DNA. The table includes roughly 200,000 clones, 90% detected once.

The receptor was derived from a man younger than 45 who had recovered from COVID-19. Sequencing input: PBMCs or T cells enriched from blood (not recorded which). The chain employs TRBV9 and TRBJ2-5, with 9 bases identical to TRBD2. The CDR3 region is CASSGSGRQETQYF. The CDR3 DNA reads as TGTGCCAGCAGCGGTAGCGGGAGACAAGAGACCCAGTACTTC.